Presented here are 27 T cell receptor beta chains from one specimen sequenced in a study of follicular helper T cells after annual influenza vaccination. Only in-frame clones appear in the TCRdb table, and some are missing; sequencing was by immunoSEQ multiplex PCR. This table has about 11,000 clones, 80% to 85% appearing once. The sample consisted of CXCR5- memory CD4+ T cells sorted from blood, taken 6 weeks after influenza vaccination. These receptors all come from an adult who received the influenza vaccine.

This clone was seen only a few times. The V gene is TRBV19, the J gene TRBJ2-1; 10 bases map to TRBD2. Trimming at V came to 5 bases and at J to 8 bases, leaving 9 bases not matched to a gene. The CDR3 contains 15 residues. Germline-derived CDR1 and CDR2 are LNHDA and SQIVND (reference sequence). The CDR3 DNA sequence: TGTGCCAGTAGTGGCGGACTAGCGGCTATCTATGAGCAGTTCTTC. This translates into CASSGGLAAIYEQFF.

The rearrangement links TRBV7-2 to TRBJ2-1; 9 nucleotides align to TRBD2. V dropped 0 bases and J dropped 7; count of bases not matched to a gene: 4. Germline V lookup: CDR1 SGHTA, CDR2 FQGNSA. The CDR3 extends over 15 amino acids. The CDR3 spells CASSLASGGGNEQFF. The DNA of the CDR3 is TGTGCCAGCAGCTTAGCTAGCGGGGGTGGGAATGAGCAGTTCTTC.

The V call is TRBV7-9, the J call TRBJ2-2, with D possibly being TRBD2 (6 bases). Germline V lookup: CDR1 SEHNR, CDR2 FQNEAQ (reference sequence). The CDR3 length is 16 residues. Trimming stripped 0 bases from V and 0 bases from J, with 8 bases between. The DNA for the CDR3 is TGTGCCAGCAGCTTAGCGGGACTTTCGAACACCGGGGAGCTGTTTTTT. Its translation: CASSLAGLSNTGELFF.

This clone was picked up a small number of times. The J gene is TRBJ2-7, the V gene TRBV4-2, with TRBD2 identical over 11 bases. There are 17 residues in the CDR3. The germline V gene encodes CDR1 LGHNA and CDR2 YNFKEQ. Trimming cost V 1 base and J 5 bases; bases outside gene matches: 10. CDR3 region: CASSQGPSTSGTDEQYF. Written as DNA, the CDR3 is TGTGCCAGCAGCCAAGGCCCCTCGACTAGCGGGACTGACGAGCAGTACTTC.

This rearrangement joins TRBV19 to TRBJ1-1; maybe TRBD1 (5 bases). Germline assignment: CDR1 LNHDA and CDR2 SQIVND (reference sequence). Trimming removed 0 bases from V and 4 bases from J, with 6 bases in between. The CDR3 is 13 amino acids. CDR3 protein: CASSIDGGTEAFF. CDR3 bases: TGTGCCAGTAGTATAGATGGGGGCACTGAAGCTTTCTTT.

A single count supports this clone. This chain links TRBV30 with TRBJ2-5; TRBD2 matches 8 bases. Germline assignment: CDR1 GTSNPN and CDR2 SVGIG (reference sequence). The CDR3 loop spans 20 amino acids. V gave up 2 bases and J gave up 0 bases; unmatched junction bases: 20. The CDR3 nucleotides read TGTGCCTGGAGTCCCCGCCTAACGGGGGGGAGATACGCTCACCAAGAGACCCAGTACTTC. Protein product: CAWSPRLTGGRYAHQETQYF.

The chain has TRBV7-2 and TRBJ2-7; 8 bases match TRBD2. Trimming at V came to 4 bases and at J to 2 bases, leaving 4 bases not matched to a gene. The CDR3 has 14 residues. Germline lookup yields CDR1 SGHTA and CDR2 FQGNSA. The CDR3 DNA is TGTGCCAGCAGCTCTGTAGCGGGGCCCTACGAGCAGTACTTC. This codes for CASSSVAGPYEQYF. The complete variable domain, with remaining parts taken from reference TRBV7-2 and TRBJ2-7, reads GAGVSQSPSNKVTEKGKDVELRCDPISGHTALYWYRQSLGQGLEFLIYFQGNSAPDKSGLPSDRFSAERTGGSVSTLTIQRTQQEDSAVYLCASSSVAGPYEQYFGPGTRLTVT.

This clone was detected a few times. CDR3 in amino acids: CASSLASYGGTYGYTF. CDR3 in DNA: TGTGCCAGCAGCTTAGCCAGTTACGGGGGGACCTATGGCTACACCTTC. This chain uses TRBV7-2 with TRBJ1-2; possibly TRBD1 for D (5 bases). The CDR3 extends over 16 amino acids. Germline CDR1 SGHTA, CDR2 FQGNSA. The V end lost 0 bases, the J end lost 4 bases, and 15 bases lay between the germline ends.

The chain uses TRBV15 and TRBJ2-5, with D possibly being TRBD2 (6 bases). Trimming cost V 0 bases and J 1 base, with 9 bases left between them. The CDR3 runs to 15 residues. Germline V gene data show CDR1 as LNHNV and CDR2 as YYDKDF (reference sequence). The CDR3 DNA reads TGTGCCACCAGCAGAGATCGGGGGAGCCAAGAGACCCAGTACTTC. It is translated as CATSRDRGSQETQYF.

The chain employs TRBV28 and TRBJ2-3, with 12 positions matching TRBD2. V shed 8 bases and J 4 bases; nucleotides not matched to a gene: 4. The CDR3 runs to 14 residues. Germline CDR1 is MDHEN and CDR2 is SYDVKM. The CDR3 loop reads CASASGGASDTQYF. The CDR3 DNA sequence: TGTGCCAGCGCTAGCGGGGGGGCCTCAGATACGCAGTATTTT.

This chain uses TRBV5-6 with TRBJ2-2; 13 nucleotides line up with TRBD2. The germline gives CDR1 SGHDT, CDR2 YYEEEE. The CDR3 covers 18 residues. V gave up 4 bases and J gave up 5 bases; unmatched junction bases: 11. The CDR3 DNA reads TGTGCCAGCAGCCACACCGGGACTAGCGGGGAAGGAACCGGGGAGCTGTTTTTT. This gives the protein CASSHTGTSGEGTGELFF.

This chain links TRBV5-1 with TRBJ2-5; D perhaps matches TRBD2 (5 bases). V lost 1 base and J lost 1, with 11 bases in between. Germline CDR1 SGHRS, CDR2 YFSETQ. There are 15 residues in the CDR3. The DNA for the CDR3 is TGCGCCAGCAGCTTGCGAGGGAATAGCCAAGAGACCCAGTACTTC. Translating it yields CASSLRGNSQETQYF.

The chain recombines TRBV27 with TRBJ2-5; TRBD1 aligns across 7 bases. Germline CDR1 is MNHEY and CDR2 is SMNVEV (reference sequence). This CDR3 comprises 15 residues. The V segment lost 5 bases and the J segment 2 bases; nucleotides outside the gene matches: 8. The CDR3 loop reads CASSSLGTAQETQYF. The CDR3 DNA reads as TGTGCCAGCAGTAGTCTGGGGACAGCACAAGAGACCCAGTACTTC.

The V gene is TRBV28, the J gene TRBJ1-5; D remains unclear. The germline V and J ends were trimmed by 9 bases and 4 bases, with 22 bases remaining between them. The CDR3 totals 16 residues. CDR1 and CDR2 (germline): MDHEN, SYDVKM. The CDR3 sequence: CASWARGSSVNQPQHF. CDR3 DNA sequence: TGTGCCAGTTGGGCCAGAGGCTCTTCGGTGAATCAGCCCCAGCATTTT. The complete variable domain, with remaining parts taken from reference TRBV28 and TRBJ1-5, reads DVKVTQSSRYLVKRTGEKVFLECVQDMDHENMFWYRQDPGLGLRLIYFSYDVKMKEKGDIPEGYSVSREKKERFSLILESASTNQTSMYLCASWARGSSVNQPQHFGDGTRLSIL.

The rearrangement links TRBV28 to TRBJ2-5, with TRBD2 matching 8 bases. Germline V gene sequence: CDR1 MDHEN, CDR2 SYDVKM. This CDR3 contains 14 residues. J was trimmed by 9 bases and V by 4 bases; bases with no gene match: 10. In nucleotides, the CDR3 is TGTGCCAGCAGTTCCTCCGGGACTAGGGCGTCCCAGTACTTC. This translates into CASSSSGTRASQYF. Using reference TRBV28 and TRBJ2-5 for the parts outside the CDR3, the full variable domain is DVKVTQSSRYLVKRTGEKVFLECVQDMDHENMFWYRQDPGLGLRLIYFSYDVKMKEKGDIPEGYSVSREKKERFSLILESASTNQTSMYLCASSSSGTRASQYFGPGTRLLVL.

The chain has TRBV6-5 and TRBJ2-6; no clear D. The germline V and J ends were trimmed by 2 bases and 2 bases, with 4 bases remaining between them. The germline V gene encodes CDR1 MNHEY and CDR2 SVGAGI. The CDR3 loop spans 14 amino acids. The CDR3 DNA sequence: TGTGCCAGCAGTTACGGCGCTGGGGCCAACGTCCTGACTTTC. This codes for CASSYGAGANVLTF.

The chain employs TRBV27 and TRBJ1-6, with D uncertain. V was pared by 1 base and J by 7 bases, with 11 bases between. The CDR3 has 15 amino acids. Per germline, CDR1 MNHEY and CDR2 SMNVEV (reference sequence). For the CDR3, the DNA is TGTGCCAGCAGTTTATTCGATGGATGGAATTCACCCCTCCACTTT. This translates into CASSLFDGWNSPLHF.

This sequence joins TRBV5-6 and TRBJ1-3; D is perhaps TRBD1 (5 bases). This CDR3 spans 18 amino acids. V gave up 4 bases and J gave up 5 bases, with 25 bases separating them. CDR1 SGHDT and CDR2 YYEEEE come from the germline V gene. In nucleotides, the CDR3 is TGTGCCAGCAGCCAACGGACCCGGGGCCAGACTGCCCGAAACACCATATATTTT. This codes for CASSQRTRGQTARNTIYF.

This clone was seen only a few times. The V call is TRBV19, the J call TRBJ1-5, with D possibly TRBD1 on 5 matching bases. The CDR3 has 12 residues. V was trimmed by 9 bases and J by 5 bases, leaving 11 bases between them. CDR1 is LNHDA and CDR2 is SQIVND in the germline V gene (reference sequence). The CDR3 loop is CASTDSYQPQHF. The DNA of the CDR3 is TGTGCCAGCACCGACAGTTATCAGCCCCAGCATTTT.

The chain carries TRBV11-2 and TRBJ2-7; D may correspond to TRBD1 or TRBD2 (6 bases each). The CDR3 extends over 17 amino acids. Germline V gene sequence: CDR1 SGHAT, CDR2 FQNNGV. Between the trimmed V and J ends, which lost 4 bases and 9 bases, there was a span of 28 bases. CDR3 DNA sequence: TGTGCCAGCAGCTATACTACCGGGACACAAAGCGGGTATGGGCAGTACTTC. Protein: CASSYTTGTQSGYGQYF. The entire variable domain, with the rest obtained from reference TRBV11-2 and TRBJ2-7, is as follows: EAGVAQSPRYKIIEKRQSVAFWCNPISGHATLYWYQQILGQGPKLLIQFQNNGVVDDSQLPKDRFSAERLKGVDSTLKIQPAKLEDSAVYLCASSYTTGTQSGYGQYFGPGTRLTVT.

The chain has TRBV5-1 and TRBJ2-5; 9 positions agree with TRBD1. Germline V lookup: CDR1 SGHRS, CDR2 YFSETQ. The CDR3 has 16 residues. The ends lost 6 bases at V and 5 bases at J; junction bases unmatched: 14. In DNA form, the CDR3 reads TGCGCCAGCACCCTCCCGACAGGGGGATTAGGGGAGACCCAGTACTTC. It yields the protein CASTLPTGGLGETQYF. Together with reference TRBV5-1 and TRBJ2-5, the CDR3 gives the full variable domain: KAGVTQTPRYLIKTRGQQVTLSCSPISGHRSVSWYQQTPGQGLQFLFEYFSETQRNKGNFPGRFSGRQFSNSRSEMNVSTLELGDSALYLCASTLPTGGLGETQYFGPGTRLLVL.

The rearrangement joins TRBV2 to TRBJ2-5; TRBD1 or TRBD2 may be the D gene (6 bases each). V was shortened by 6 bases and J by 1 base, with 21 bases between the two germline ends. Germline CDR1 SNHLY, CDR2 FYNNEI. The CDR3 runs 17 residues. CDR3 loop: CASRGGLTRRGQETQYF. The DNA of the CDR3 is TGTGCCAGCAGAGGGGGGCTGACCCGGAGGGGCCAAGAGACCCAGTACTTC.

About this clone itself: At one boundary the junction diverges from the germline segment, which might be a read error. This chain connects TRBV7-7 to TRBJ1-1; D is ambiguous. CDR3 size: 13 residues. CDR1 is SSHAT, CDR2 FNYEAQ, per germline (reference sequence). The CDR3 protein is CASSPTENTEAFF. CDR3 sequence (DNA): TGTGCTAGCAGTCCAACAGAGAACACTGAAGCTTTCTTT.

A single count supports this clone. CDR3 in amino acids: CASSLSLAGGPGDTQYF. CDR3 nucleotide sequence: TGTGCCAGCAGCTTAAGTCTAGCGGGGGGGCCAGGGGATACGCAGTATTTT. V gene TRBV7-2 combines with J gene TRBJ2-3; TRBD2 matches 12 bases. Germline V lookup: CDR1 SGHTA, CDR2 FQGNSA. The CDR3 runs 17 residues. V lost 2 bases, J lost 6 bases, and 9 bases stayed unmatched. The full variable domain, rest sourced from reference TRBV7-2 and TRBJ2-3, is GAGVSQSPSNKVTEKGKDVELRCDPISGHTALYWYRQSLGQGLEFLIYFQGNSAPDKSGLPSDRFSAERTGGSVSTLTIQRTQQEDSAVYLCASSLSLAGGPGDTQYFGPGTRLTVL.

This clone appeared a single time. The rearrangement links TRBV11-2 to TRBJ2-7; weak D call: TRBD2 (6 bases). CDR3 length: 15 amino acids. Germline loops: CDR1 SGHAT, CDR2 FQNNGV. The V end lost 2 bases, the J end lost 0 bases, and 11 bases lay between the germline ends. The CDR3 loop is CASSLRTGASYEQYF. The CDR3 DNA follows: TGTGCCAGCAGCTTAAGGACGGGAGCCTCCTACGAGCAGTACTTC.

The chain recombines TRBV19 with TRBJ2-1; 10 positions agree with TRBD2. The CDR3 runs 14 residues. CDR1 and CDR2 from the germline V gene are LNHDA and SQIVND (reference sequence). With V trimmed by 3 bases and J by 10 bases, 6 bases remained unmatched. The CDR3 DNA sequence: TGTGCCAGTAGTATTCTAGCGGGAGATCAAGAGCAGTTCTTC. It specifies CASSILAGDQEQFF.

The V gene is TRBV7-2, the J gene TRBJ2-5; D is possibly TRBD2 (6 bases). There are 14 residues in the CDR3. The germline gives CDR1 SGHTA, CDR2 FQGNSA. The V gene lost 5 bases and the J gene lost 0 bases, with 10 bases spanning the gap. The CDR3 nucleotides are TGTGCCAGCAGCCGGGACTCGTACCAAGAGACCCAGTACTTC. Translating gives CASSRDSYQETQYF. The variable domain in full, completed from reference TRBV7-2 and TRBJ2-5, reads GAGVSQSPSNKVTEKGKDVELRCDPISGHTALYWYRQSLGQGLEFLIYFQGNSAPDKSGLPSDRFSAERTGGSVSTLTIQRTQQEDSAVYLCASSRDSYQETQYFGPGTRLLVL.